Shown below are 11 T cell receptor beta chains from a single sample sequenced in a study of Graves' ophthalmopathy and Graves' hyperthyroidism. Using RNA transcripts, the TCR beta CDR3 regions were amplified. HTBI primers primed a first-round RT-PCR, and a second-round multiplex PCR followed. One entry per CDR3 protein, called by TCRdb with MiXCR from the multiplex PCR reads. The sample records 1 million to 1.3 million distinct CDR3 sequences, roughly 35% being singletons. The sample taken for sequencing was peripheral blood or thyroid tissue (not recorded which). The receptors derive from an adult man with Graves' hyperthyroidism.

Only one count was recorded for this clonotype. This chain links TRBV20-1 with TRBJ1-5; D is possibly TRBD1 (6 bases). The CDR3 length is 15 residues. CDR1 is DFQATT and CDR2 is SNEGSKA in the germline V gene (reference sequence). V shed 3 bases and J shed 11 bases, with 23 bases lying between them. The CDR3 protein is CSASGRQDRGETQHF. CDR3 in DNA: TGCAGTGCTAGCGGACGACAGGACCGGGGGGAGACCCAGCATTTT.

This clonotype appeared many times. The rearrangement uses TRBV12-3 or TRBV12-4 and TRBJ1-5; TRBD1 matches at 10 bases. This CDR3 is built from 14 residues. The trim removed 5 bases at V and 6 bases at J, leaving 4 bases unmatched. CDR3 DNA: TGTGCCAGCAGTACGACAGGGGGCAGTCAGCCCCAGCATTTT. This gives the protein CASSTTGGSQPQHF.

The table lists this clonotype with a few counts. V and J are TRBV7-2 and TRBJ1-1; D is unresolved. V was pared by 6 bases and J by 6 bases, with 14 bases between. Germline CDR1 reads SGHTA; CDR2 reads FQGNSA. The CDR3 covers 13 residues. The CDR3 region has the DNA TGTGCCAGCAGAGATAAAGCGTCTTCTGAAGCTTTCTTT. Translation: CASRDKASSEAFF. Filled out from reference TRBV7-2 and TRBJ1-1, the complete variable domain reads GAGVSQSPSNKVTEKGKDVELRCDPISGHTALYWYRQSLGQGLEFLIYFQGNSAPDKSGLPSDRFSAERTGGSVSTLTIQRTQQEDSAVYLCASRDKASSEAFFGQGTRLTVV.

In this sample, this clonotype turned up many times. The chain uses TRBV12-3 or TRBV12-4 and TRBJ2-7, with D possibly being TRBD1 or TRBD2 (5 bases each). The CDR3 contains 15 residues. V gave up 2 bases and J gave up 1 base, with 12 bases separating them. CDR3 sequence: CASSLSRGLSYEQYF. The CDR3 DNA follows: TGTGCCAGCAGTTTATCCCGGGGCCTATCCTACGAGCAGTACTTC.

This clonotype was found many times. This chain links TRBV2 with TRBJ1-5; D remains unclear. Germline loops: CDR1 SNHLY, CDR2 FYNNEI. The CDR3 runs 14 residues. The V end lost 5 bases, the J end lost 5 bases, and 13 bases lay between the germline ends. CDR3 nucleotides: TGTGCCAGCAGTCCTGGACTCAAGGATCAGCCCCAGCATTTT. As protein: CASSPGLKDQPQHF.

Of note for this clonotype: The germline gene is not matched at one end of the junction; a read error may be the cause. V usage is TRBV10-3 and J usage is TRBJ2-5; D may be TRBD1 or TRBD2 (6 bases each). The germline V gene encodes CDR1 ENHRY and CDR2 SYGVKD. This CDR3 is 14 amino acids long. The CDR3 bases are TGTGCCAGCAGTTATATGGGGGGCGCAGGGACCCAGTACTTC. It specifies CASSYMGGAGTQYF.

This clonotype was picked up a small number of times. The chain recombines TRBV5-6 with TRBJ1-6, with 7 positions matching TRBD1. The ends lost 4 bases at V and 10 bases at J; junction bases unmatched: 14. The CDR3 is 16 amino acids. CDR1 is SGHDT and CDR2 is YYEEEE in the germline V gene. The CDR3 DNA reads TGTGCCAGCAGCCATCAGGGGGGGATGGCTATATCACCCCTCCACTTT. It encodes CASSHQGGMAISPLHF.

A few counts support this clonotype. An end of the junction differs from the germline gene, which may be a read error. The rearrangement links TRBV9 to TRBJ2-6; possibly TRBD1 or TRBD2 for D (5 bases each). The germline V gene encodes CDR1 SGDLS and CDR2 YYNGEE. The length of the CDR3 is 15 residues. The CDR3 sequence is CASSVEFGTLNVPTF. The CDR3 DNA reads as TGTGCCAGCAGCGTAGAGTTCGGGACCTTAAACGTCCCGACTTTC. Full variable domain (missing parts from reference TRBV9 and TRBJ2-6): DSGVTQTPKHLITATGQRVTLRCSPRSGDLSVYWYQQSLDQGLQFLIQYYNGEERAKGNILERFSAQQFPDLHSELNLSSLELGDSALYFCASSVEFGTLNVPTFGAGSRLTVL.

This clonotype was counted a single time. A read error is possible here, since a much larger clone lies one base away. The chain employs TRBV20-1 and TRBJ1-5, with TRBD1 matching 7 bases. Germline V CDR1 and CDR2: DFQATT, SNEGSKA (reference sequence). The CDR3 loop spans 15 amino acids. This CDR3 is CSAMGGTERNQHQHF. The CDR3 DNA reads TGCAGTGCTATGGGTGGGACAGAGCGGAATCAGCACCAGCATTTT.

V is TRBV20-1 and J is TRBJ1-4; the match to TRBD1 covers 9 bases. Germline V CDR1 and CDR2: DFQATT, SNEGSKA (reference sequence). The CDR3 loop spans 16 amino acids. V shed 3 bases, J shed 4 bases, and the junction held 9 bases outside the gene matches. CDR3 amino acids: CSARAGQGFVNEKLFF. CDR3 sequence (DNA): TGCAGTGCTAGGGCGGGACAGGGCTTTGTTAATGAAAAACTGTTTTTT.

This clonotype was seen a few times. This chain uses TRBV20-1 with TRBJ2-7, with D possibly TRBD1 on 6 matching bases. The CDR3 is made up of 13 amino acids. Trimming pared 6 bases from V and 2 bases from J, leaving 14 bases between. Germline-derived CDR1 and CDR2 are DFQATT and SNEGSKA (reference sequence). The CDR3 is CSASWTETYEQYF. The CDR3 DNA follows: TGCAGTGCAAGCTGGACAGAAACCTACGAGCAGTACTTC.